One and the same sample provided the 18 T cell receptor beta chains below, sequenced in a study of cytomegalovirus exposure and HLA in healthy donors. The primer mix had 60 Vbeta and 13 Jbeta primers. Using immunoSEQ multiplex PCR, the repertoire was profiled, and TCRdb retains in-frame clones only, with some absent. This sample has about 190,000 clones, with 60% to 80% found just once. Sequenced sample: PBMCs. All receptors come from a woman aged 18-35 years in good health and CMV-seronegative.

The chain joins TRBV7-3 to TRBJ2-3; weak D call: TRBD2 (7 bases). CDR1 is SGHTA, CDR2 FQGTGA, per germline. The CDR3 runs to 22 residues. The V end was cut by 2 bases, the J end by 2 bases, with 32 bases between. CDR3 sequence (DNA): TGTGCCAGCAGCTTACGCGGGGGTAGCGGTGTAGGTAGAGGGGGATACACAGATACGCAGTATTTT. Its translation: CASSLRGGSGVGRGGYTDTQYF.

The chain combines TRBV10-3 with TRBJ2-3; 12 bases are a match to TRBD1. Trimming cost V 8 bases and J 5 bases; bases outside gene matches: 5. This CDR3 comprises 14 residues. Germline loops: CDR1 ENHRY, CDR2 SYGVKD. The CDR3 here is CAISGQGAVDTQYF. Written as DNA, the CDR3 is TGTGCCATCTCGGGACAGGGGGCTGTAGATACGCAGTATTTT.

This chain uses TRBV14 with TRBJ2-6; the match to TRBD1 covers 7 bases. Germline V gives CDR1 SGHDN, CDR2 FVKESK. This CDR3 has 15 residues. The V segment lost 6 bases and the J segment 3 bases; nucleotides outside the gene matches: 5. The CDR3 spells CASSRQGRGANVLTF. For the CDR3, the DNA is TGTGCCAGCAGTCGACAGGGCCGTGGGGCCAACGTCCTGACTTTC.

In DNA form, the CDR3 reads TGCGCCAGCAGCTTGGTTAGCGGGGGCCGTTCTAGCACAGATACGCAGTATTTT. This translates into CASSLVSGGRSSTDTQYF. This rearrangement joins TRBV5-1 to TRBJ2-3, with 9 bases lining up with TRBD2. The germline V gene has CDR1 SGHRS and CDR2 YFSETQ. This CDR3 spans 18 amino acids. With V trimmed by 0 bases and J by 0 bases, 8 bases remained unmatched. Complete variable domain (other parts from reference TRBV5-1 and TRBJ2-3): KAGVTQTPRYLIKTRGQQVTLSCSPISGHRSVSWYQQTPGQGLQFLFEYFSETQRNKGNFPGRFSGRQFSNSRSEMNVSTLELGDSALYLCASSLVSGGRSSTDTQYFGPGTRLTVL.

The rearrangement links TRBV5-8 to TRBJ2-7; 7 nucleotides line up with TRBD1. CDR1 and CDR2 (germline): SGHTS, YDEGEE. This CDR3 is 16 amino acids long. Germline trimming cut 4 bases from V and 3 bases from J; bases unmatched to any gene: 13. The CDR3 here is CASSRTGPVLFYEQYF. CDR3 nucleotide sequence: TGTGCCAGCAGCAGGACAGGTCCGGTTCTTTTCTACGAGCAGTACTTC.

Only a few counts were recorded for this clone. The chain combines TRBV19 with TRBJ1-3; 9 positions match TRBD1. Germline V lookup: CDR1 LNHDA, CDR2 SQIVND (reference sequence). The junction had 6 bases not matched to a gene; V was cut back by 6 bases and J by 3 bases. There are 15 residues in the CDR3. The CDR3 DNA is TGTGCCAGTAGCCGGGGACAGGGCTTTGGAAACACCATATATTTT. This translates into CASSRGQGFGNTIYF.

This chain connects TRBV28 to TRBJ2-3; TRBD2 might be the D (5 bases). Germline V gene data show CDR1 as MDHEN and CDR2 as SYDVKM. The CDR3 has 15 residues. Trimming stripped 2 bases from V and 3 bases from J, with 12 bases between. The CDR3 protein is CASSLTSGGTDTQYF. The DNA of the CDR3 is TGTGCCAGCAGTTTAACCAGCGGAGGAACAGATACGCAGTATTTT.

This clone was seen just once. V usage is TRBV5-4 and J usage is TRBJ1-1, with D possibly matching TRBD1 (5 bases). Germline values: CDR1 SGHNT, CDR2 YYREEE (reference sequence). This CDR3 contains 13 residues. V lost 3 bases and J lost 1, with 7 bases in between. The CDR3 sequence: CASSYDRNTEAFF. DNA for the CDR3: TGTGCCAGCAGCTACGACAGGAACACTGAAGCTTTCTTT.

The J gene is TRBJ2-1, the V gene TRBV30; TRBD2 agrees at 7 bases. Germline lookup yields CDR1 GTSNPN and CDR2 SVGIG (reference sequence). The CDR3 is made up of 14 amino acids. The V segment lost 4 bases and the J segment 6 bases; nucleotides outside the gene matches: 9. CDR3 loop: CAWKNAGAGNEQFF. The CDR3 DNA is TGTGCCTGGAAAAATGCGGGAGCGGGCAATGAGCAGTTCTTC.

J is TRBJ1-5 and V is TRBV5-8, with D possibly TRBD1 on 6 matching bases. The CDR3 loop spans 13 amino acids. Germline V gene data show CDR1 as SGHTS and CDR2 as YDEGEE. V was cut by 5 bases and J by 10 bases, with 16 bases left in between. The CDR3 DNA is TGTGCCAGCAGTAGGGGGGGTACGGGACCCCAGCATTTT. Amino acids: CASSRGGTGPQHF.

The chain combines TRBV7-2 with TRBJ2-3; D is unresolved. Looked up from germline, CDR1 is SGHTA and CDR2 is FQGNSA. This CDR3 has 18 amino acids. Trimming removed 2 bases at V and 1 base at J, with 19 bases between. The CDR3 coding sequence is TGTGCCAGCAGCTTACCCCCTTTAGAGTTTCTTGGCACAGATACGCAGTATTTT. It translates to CASSLPPLEFLGTDTQYF.

V is TRBV27 and J is TRBJ2-3; D perhaps matches TRBD2 (5 bases). Trimming took 5 bases from V and 1 from J, leaving 19 bases between them. CDR3 length: 17 amino acids. Germline CDR1 and CDR2: MNHEY and SMNVEV (reference sequence). The CDR3 DNA reads TGTGCCAGCAGTACCCTGTGGCGGGCCCGAGGCACAGATACGCAGTATTTT. Translation gives CASSTLWRARGTDTQYF.

The chain links TRBV5-6 to TRBJ1-6, with TRBD1 matching over 7 bases. From germline, CDR1 is SGHDT and CDR2 YYEEEE. V was clipped by 1 base and J by 10 bases; unmatched bases: 5. This CDR3 comprises 14 residues. The CDR3 sequence: CASSLLTGRSPLHF. The DNA for the CDR3 is TGTGCCAGCAGCTTGTTGACAGGGCGATCACCCCTCCACTTT. The variable domain in full, with the rest retrieved from reference TRBV5-6 and TRBJ1-6, is DAGVTQSPTHLIKTRGQQVTLRCSPKSGHDTVSWYQQALGQGPQFIFQYYEEEERQRGNFPDRFSGHQFPNYSSELNVNALLLGDSALYLCASSLLTGRSPLHFGNGTRLTVT.

The rearrangement links TRBV4-1 to TRBJ1-2; D not resolved. This CDR3 comprises 14 residues. The germline CDR1 and CDR2 sequences are MGHRA and YSYEKL. V was trimmed by 1 base and J by 8 bases, leaving 14 bases between them. CDR3 sequence reads: CASSQVVGSGGYTF. The CDR3, as DNA: TGCGCCAGCAGCCAAGTGGTGGGATCGGGGGGCTACACCTTC.

This chain connects TRBV27 to TRBJ1-2; no clear D gene. V shed 7 bases and J shed 4 bases, with 16 bases lying between them. This CDR3 spans 14 amino acids. CDR1 and CDR2 from the germline V gene are MNHEY and SMNVEV (reference sequence). The DNA for the CDR3 is TGTGCCAGCACCTCGAAGCGGGGATTCTATGGCTACACCTTC. It encodes CASTSKRGFYGYTF.

V and J are TRBV4-2 and TRBJ2-5; D gene unclear. In germline, CDR1 is LGHNA, CDR2 YNFKEQ. The CDR3 consists of 15 residues. V dropped 6 bases and J dropped 3 bases, with 17 bases sitting between them. The CDR3 sequence: CASSPTSQTKETQYF. The CDR3 region has the DNA TGTGCCAGCAGTCCTACGAGTCAGACAAAAGAGACCCAGTACTTC.

The chain links TRBV10-2 to TRBJ2-5; a possible D gene is TRBD2 (7 bases). The germline V gene encodes CDR1 WSHSY and CDR2 SAAADI. V lost 2 bases to trimming and J lost 5 bases, with 15 bases between them. The CDR3 has 15 amino acids. CDR3 sequence: CASSEGGGQTETQYF. The CDR3 DNA follows: TGCGCCAGCAGTGAGGGGGGGGGCCAGACGGAGACCCAGTACTTC.

This rearrangement joins TRBV29-1 to TRBJ2-6; 8 bases agree with TRBD1. V trimming: 4 bases; J trimming: 3 bases; junction bases outside the gene matches: 8. The germline V gene has CDR1 SQVTM and CDR2 ANQGSEA. The CDR3 is made up of 16 amino acids. The CDR3 is CSVVMGRGLGANVLTF. DNA for the CDR3: TGCAGCGTTGTGATGGGCAGGGGGCTTGGGGCCAACGTCCTGACTTTC.